This TCR beta chain stems from a study of T cells in Graves' hyperthyroidism and ophthalmopathy. Notes on the study in general: Among thyroid clonotypes expanded above 0.001, most also appeared in blood.

TCR beta CDR3 sequences were amplified from RNA transcripts. A set of HTBI primers served as the primers for a first-round RT-PCR of the TCR CDR3. TCRdb re-called the multiplex PCR reads with MiXCR, one entry per CDR3 protein. There are 500,000 to 650,000 distinct CDR3 sequences in the sample; about 45% occur only once, and 44% lies in the top ten. The CDR3 has 13 amino acids. Germline V gene sequence: CDR1 LNHDA, CDR2 SQIVND (reference sequence). Trimming removed 0 bases at V and 1 base at J, with 1 base between. At least ten counts were recorded for this clonotype. Its antigen remains unidentified. Exclusions: uncontrolled infection, other autoimmune disease, pregnancy, lactation. Used for diagnoses were clinical symptoms, serum thyroxine and TRAb, thyroid ultrasound and orbital computed tomography.

The rearrangement uses TRBV19 and TRBJ1-5; D not resolved. The TCR sequence derives from an adult woman with Graves' disease, either hyperthyroidism or ophthalmopathy (not recorded which). The sample was peripheral blood or thyroid tissue (not recorded which). The CDR3, as DNA: TGTGCCAGTAGTATAGAAAGCAATCAGCCCCAGCATTTT. Encoded protein: CASSIESNQPQHF.